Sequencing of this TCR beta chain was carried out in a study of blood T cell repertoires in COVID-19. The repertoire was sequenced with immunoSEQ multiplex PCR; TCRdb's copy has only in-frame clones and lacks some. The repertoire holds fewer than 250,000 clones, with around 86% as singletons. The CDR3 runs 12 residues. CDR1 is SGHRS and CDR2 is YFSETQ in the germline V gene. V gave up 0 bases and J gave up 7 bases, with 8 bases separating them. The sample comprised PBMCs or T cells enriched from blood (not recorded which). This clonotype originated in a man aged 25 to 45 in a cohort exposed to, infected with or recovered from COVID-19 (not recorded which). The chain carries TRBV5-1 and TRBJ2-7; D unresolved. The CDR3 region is CASSLEMREQYF. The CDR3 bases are TGCGCCAGCAGCTTGGAGATGCGAGAGCAGTACTTC.